The TCR beta chain under discussion was sequenced for a study of persistence of HIV-infected CD4 T cells. Trimming shortened V by 4 bases and J by 1 base, and 10 bases separated the two germline ends. The CDR3 has 14 amino acids. Germline-derived CDR1 and CDR2 are MNHEY and SVGAGI. Lysates of CMV-infected fibroblasts at approximately 9.4 ug/mL stimulated these cells. Sorting selected CD4+ T cells upregulating both CD40 ligand and CD69. Before stimulation, PBMCs underwent CD8+ T cell depletion. Anti-CD28/CD49d costimulation, CD40-blocking antibody and enfuvirtide were given to CD8-depleted PBMCs for 18 hours. Sequencing used immunoSEQ version 4 in survey mode. TCRdb's table, derived via immunoSEQ multiplex PCR, lists solely in-frame clones and lacks some. Of around 20,000 clones in the sample, more than 75% were seen once. Worth noting for this clone: Its specificity is unknown.

Study outcomes and limitations: Degenerate expanded CDR3beta sequences were enriched among CMV- and Gag-responding cells.

The receptor's source is an adult man with HIV who was CMV-seropositive. This specimen was CD4+ T cells sorted from PBMCs after approximately 19-hour stimulation, taken from a patient who received antiretroviral therapy. The chain employs TRBV6-5 and TRBJ1-1; no reliable D call. The CDR3: CASSSGSSNTEAFF. The CDR3 DNA is TGTGCCAGCAGTTCTGGGTCCTCGAACACTGAAGCTTTCTTT.